The T cell receptor beta chain described here comes from a study of cytomegalovirus exposure and HLA in healthy donors. Overall study context: A previous analysis identified around 120 million unique TCR beta sequences derived from approximately 190 million T cells. Among the approximately 420 donors who were genotyped, about 84% fell in the genetic ancestry cluster that is associated with self-reported Caucasian donors.

As for this clone: Antigen specificity is unknown.

Study results and limitations: Association with HLA alleles at 0.05 false discovery rate was found for 15,000 to 20,000 TCR beta sequences in a later analysis.

Primers included in the PCR were 60 Vbeta and 13 Jbeta primers. Assay used: immunoSEQ multiplex PCR; TCRdb lists only in-frame clones, some missing. Its listing shows 56,000 or so clones. CDR3 length: 15 residues. Germline lookup yields CDR1 SGDLS and CDR2 YYNGEE. V was clipped by 8 bases and J by 9 bases; unmatched bases: 12. The sequenced sample was PBMCs. This sequence joins TRBV9 and TRBJ1-6; 9 bases map to TRBD1. This clonotype was sampled from a female donor in good health and CMV-seronegative. DNA of the CDR3: TGTGCCAGTCACTCCGGGACAGGGTTGATTTCACCCCTCCACTTT. This gives the protein CASHSGTGLISPLHF.